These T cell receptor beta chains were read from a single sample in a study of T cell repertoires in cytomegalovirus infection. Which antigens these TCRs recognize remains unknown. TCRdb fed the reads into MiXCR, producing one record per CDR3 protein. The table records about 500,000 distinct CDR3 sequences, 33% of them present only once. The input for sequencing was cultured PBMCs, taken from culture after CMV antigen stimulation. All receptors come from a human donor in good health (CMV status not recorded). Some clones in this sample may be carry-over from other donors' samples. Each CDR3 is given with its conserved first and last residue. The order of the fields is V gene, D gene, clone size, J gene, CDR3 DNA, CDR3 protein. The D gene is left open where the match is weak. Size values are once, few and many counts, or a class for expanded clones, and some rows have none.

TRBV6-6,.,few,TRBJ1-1,TGTGCCAGCAGTTACACGGGGGGATGGAACACTGAAGCTTTCTTT,CASSYTGGWNTEAFF
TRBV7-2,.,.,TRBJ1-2,TGTGCCAGCAGCCGCGACAGTCTGGGGTTAGGAGGCTACACCTTC,CASSRDSLGLGGYTF
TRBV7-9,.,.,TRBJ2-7,TGTGCCAGCAGCCCAAACAACGAGCAGTACTTC,CASSPNNEQYF
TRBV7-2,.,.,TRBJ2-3,TGTGCCAGCAGCTTATCAACTAGGGGGGGAGATACGCAGTATTTT,CASSLSTRGGDTQYF
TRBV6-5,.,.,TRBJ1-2,TGTGCCAGCACCTCGAGGTTTAACTATGGCTACACCTTC,CASTSRFNYGYTF
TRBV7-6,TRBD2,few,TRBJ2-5,TGTGCCAGCACCCCCGCTAGCGGGAGGGTTGAGACCCAGTACTTC,CASTPASGRVETQYF
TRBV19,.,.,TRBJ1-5,TGTGCCAGTAGTATAGCGGCGGGGGATCAGCCCCAGCATTTT,CASSIAAGDQPQHF
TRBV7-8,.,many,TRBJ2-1,TGTGCCAGCAACACTTTAGTGGGGGGCGACAATGAGCAGTTCTTC,CASNTLVGGDNEQFF
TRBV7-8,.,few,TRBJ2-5,TGTGCCAGCAGCTTAGTTGAGTTCCCTCAAGAGACCCAGTACTTC,CASSLVEFPQETQYF
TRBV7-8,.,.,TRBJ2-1,TGTGCCAGCAGCTTAAATTGGGGGAGGCAGTTCTTC,CASSLNWGRQFF
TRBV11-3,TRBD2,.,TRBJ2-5,TGTGCCAGCAGCCCTACCGGACTAGCGGGACGAGGGGGAGAGACCCAGTACTTC,CASSPTGLAGRGGETQYF